These 22 T cell receptor beta chains originate from one sample sequenced in a study of T cells in Graves' hyperthyroidism and ophthalmopathy. RNA transcripts yielded amplified TCR beta CDR3 regions. HTBI primers were the set used in a first-round RT-PCR of the TCR CDR3. TCRdb independently ran MiXCR on the multiplex PCR reads; one entry per CDR3 protein. The sample has about 270,000 distinct CDR3 sequences; approximately 25% are singletons. The specimen sequenced was blood. All receptors come from a woman aged 40 to 50 with Graves' ophthalmopathy.

This clonotype was counted at least ten times. This chain uses TRBV20-1 with TRBJ2-7; the D is unclear. Germline V gives CDR1 DFQATT, CDR2 SNEGSKA (reference sequence). The CDR3 totals 15 residues. The germline V and J ends were trimmed by 4 bases and 0 bases, with 16 bases remaining between them. In DNA form, the CDR3 reads TGCAGTGCTACCGAGACTTTTTACAGCTCCTACGAGCAGTACTTC. It is translated as CSATETFYSSYEQYF.

In this sample, this clonotype turned up many times. The chain links TRBV11-1 to TRBJ2-7, with 10 positions matching TRBD2. Per germline, CDR1 SGHAT and CDR2 FQDESV (reference sequence). The CDR3 has 16 amino acids. V was pared by 5 bases and J by 1 base, with 8 bases of the junction left unmatched. The CDR3 DNA reads as TGTGCCAGCAGCCACCAGCGGGAGGGCCTTTCCTACGAGCAGTACTTC. It is translated as CASSHQREGLSYEQYF.

This clonotype occurred a few times. V is TRBV7-6 and J is TRBJ1-1; D gene unclear. V was shortened by 3 bases and J by 1 base, with 9 bases between the two germline ends. CDR3 length equals 14 residues. Germline lookup yields CDR1 SGHVS and CDR2 FNYEAQ. CDR3 in DNA: TGTGCCAGCAGCTTCGGGCCGTGGAACACTGAAGCTTTCTTT. Amino acids: CASSFGPWNTEAFF.

This clonotype was found many times. The genes are TRBV2 and TRBJ2-5, with 7 bases identical to TRBD1. The J segment lost 3 bases and the V segment lost 4 bases, leaving 5 bases of the junction unmatched. Germline lookup yields CDR1 SNHLY and CDR2 FYNNEI. There are 14 residues in the CDR3. The DNA for the CDR3 is TGTGCCAGCAGTGCAGGGACAGTAAAAGAGACCCAGTACTTC. Its protein product is CASSAGTVKETQYF.

This clonotype was detected many times. The rearrangement uses TRBV20-1 and TRBJ2-7; the D gene is possibly TRBD2 (6 bases). Looked up from germline, CDR1 is DFQATT and CDR2 is SNEGSKA (reference sequence). The CDR3 is made up of 13 amino acids. The V gene lost 7 bases and the J gene lost 5 bases, with 18 bases spanning the gap. The CDR3 here is CSGRRDSAHEQYF. The CDR3 nucleotides are TGCAGTGGGAGGCGGGATTCAGCCCACGAGCAGTACTTC.

The chain couples TRBV5-1 to TRBJ2-7; 7 bases map to TRBD2. There are 14 residues in the CDR3. J gave up 6 bases and V 0 bases, and 6 bases lay outside the gene matches. In germline, CDR1 is SGHRS, CDR2 YFSETQ. The CDR3 sequence: CASSLGSSGGEQYF. The DNA for the CDR3 is TGCGCCAGCAGCTTGGGTTCTAGCGGAGGCGAGCAGTACTTC.

J is TRBJ1-2 and V is TRBV12-3 or TRBV12-4; 7 bases agree with TRBD1. This CDR3 region has 15 residues. After removal of 8 bases from V and 6 bases from J, the junction contained 15 bases not matched to a gene. CDR3 amino acids: CASEKQGHVRDGYTF. CDR3 bases: TGTGCCAGCGAAAAACAGGGGCACGTGCGGGATGGCTACACCTTC.

This clonotype was recorded at least ten times. The chain has TRBV6-2 or TRBV6-3 and TRBJ2-7; D ambiguous. Per germline, CDR1 MNHEY and CDR2 SVGEGT. The CDR3 has 13 residues. Trimming removed 2 bases at V and 5 bases at J, with 10 bases between. CDR3 sequence (DNA): TGTGCCAGCAGTTACGTGGAGATTGACGAGCAGTACTTC. It yields the protein CASSYVEIDEQYF.

This clonotype was observed many times. The chain uses TRBV6-1 and TRBJ2-7, with 10 bases matching TRBD2. The CDR3 contains 14 residues. V lost 6 bases to trimming and J lost 7 bases; unmatched junction nucleotides: 9. The V gene's germline CDR1 is MNHNS and CDR2 SASEGT. CDR3 protein: CASSTDPAGGEQYF. The CDR3 nucleotides are TGTGCCAGCAGCACAGACCCAGCGGGGGGGGAGCAGTACTTC.

This chain uses TRBV28 with TRBJ1-5; 12 bases agree with TRBD1. Germline-derived CDR1 and CDR2 are MDHEN and SYDVKM. With V trimmed by 6 bases and J by 9 bases, 6 bases remained unmatched. The CDR3 loop spans 14 amino acids. The DNA for the CDR3 is TGTGCCAGCAGCAGGGACAGGGGGCGCGGGCCCCAGCATTTT. Protein product: CASSRDRGRGPQHF.

Regarding this clonotype: This may stem from a read error, because a much larger clone lies one nucleotide away. The V call is TRBV3-1, the J call TRBJ1-2; TRBD1 matches 10 bases. The germline V gene encodes CDR1 LGHDT and CDR2 YNNKEL (reference sequence). The CDR3 sequence is 17 residues long. The CDR3 DNA follows: TGTGCCAACAGCCAAGAATACTTGGGACAGGGGAACTATGGCTACACCTTC. This encodes CANSQEYLGQGNYGYTF.

This clonotype was counted between two and nine times. The J gene is TRBJ2-7, the V gene TRBV29-1, with TRBD2 matching 14 bases. V shed 7 bases and J 0 bases; nucleotides not matched to a gene: 5. This CDR3 has 15 amino acids. CDR1 is SQVTM, CDR2 ANQGSEA, per germline. This CDR3 reads CSAGTSGSNSYEQYF. DNA of the CDR3: TGCAGCGCCGGGACTAGCGGGAGCAACTCCTACGAGCAGTACTTC.

At least ten counts were recorded for this clonotype. The chain has TRBV30 and TRBJ1-2; TRBD1 matches at 11 bases. J lost 4 bases, V lost 8 bases, and 6 bases had no gene match. Germline CDR1 GTSNPN, CDR2 SVGIG (reference sequence). This CDR3 has 13 residues. The CDR3 DNA sequence: TGTGCCAGGACAGGGGGCGATGGCTATGGCTACACCTTC. Translating it yields CARTGGDGYGYTF. The variable domain in full, completed from reference TRBV30 and TRBJ1-2, reads SQTIHQWPATLVQPVGSPLSLECTVEGTSNPNLYWYRQAAGRGLQLLFYSVGIGQISSEVPQNLSASRPQDRQFILSSKKLLLSDSGFYLCARTGGDGYGYTFGSGTRLTVV.

The table lists this clonotype with many counts. V gene TRBV28 combines with J gene TRBJ2-7; 12 nucleotides line up with TRBD2. Per the germline V gene, CDR1 is MDHEN and CDR2 is SYDVKM. V lost 6 bases and J lost 3; bases outside the gene matches: 6. The CDR3 runs to 15 residues. CDR3 nucleotide sequence: TGTGCCAGCAGCCGAAGGACTAGCGGGAACTACGAGCAGTACTTC. Translation gives CASSRRTSGNYEQYF.

The J gene is TRBJ2-7, the V gene TRBV6-2 or TRBV6-3; D is perhaps TRBD1 or TRBD2 (5 bases each). V was pared by 5 bases and J by 2 bases, with 16 bases between. The CDR3 consists of 15 residues. CDR1 MNHEY and CDR2 SVGEGT come from the germline V gene. In DNA, the CDR3 is TGTGCCAGCAGTGACGGGACGACGCCCACCTACGAGCAGTACTTC. Protein: CASSDGTTPTYEQYF.

This clonotype was found many times. V and J are TRBV7-2 and TRBJ2-7, with 8 bases that match TRBD1. The CDR3 loop spans 13 amino acids. Germline V gene sequence: CDR1 SGHTA, CDR2 FQGNSA. The junction had 4 bases not matched to a gene; V was cut back by 3 bases and J by 6 bases. CDR3 loop: CASSLAGGSEQYF. The CDR3 DNA sequence: TGTGCCAGCAGCTTGGCAGGGGGCTCCGAGCAGTACTTC.

In its sample, this clonotype was seen many times. This chain uses TRBV6-5 with TRBJ2-5; weak D call: TRBD1 (5 bases). CDR1 is MNHEY and CDR2 is SVGAGI in the germline V gene. This CDR3 spans 13 amino acids. The ends were cut back, 10 bases at V and 1 base at J, with 13 bases in the middle. The CDR3 loop reads CATQRTRQETQYF. The CDR3 region has the DNA TGTGCCACCCAAAGGACACGCCAAGAGACCCAGTACTTC.

This clonotype appeared many times. CDR3 coding DNA: TGTGCCAGCAGCTTAGATTCAGGAGCGGGGCGCACAGATACGCAGTATTTT. Its translation is CASSLDSGAGRTDTQYF. The gene calls are TRBV11-2 and TRBJ2-3; 7 bases are shared with TRBD2. V lost 0 bases to trimming and J lost 1 base; unmatched junction nucleotides: 7. The germline gives CDR1 SGHAT, CDR2 FQNNGV. The CDR3 runs 17 residues.

This clonotype was seen many times. The rearrangement uses TRBV20-1 and TRBJ2-5; 7 nucleotides match TRBD1. The J segment lost 7 bases and the V segment lost 6 bases, leaving 8 bases of the junction unmatched. CDR1 and CDR2 from the germline V gene are DFQATT and SNEGSKA (reference sequence). This CDR3 is 12 amino acids long. The CDR3 DNA follows: TGCAGTGCAGGAACACAGGGGCTGACCCAGTACTTC. Its protein is CSAGTQGLTQYF.

This clonotype showed up many times. This sequence joins TRBV5-1 and TRBJ2-7; TRBD1 is a possible D gene (5 bases). Trimming shortened V by 4 bases and J by 0 bases, and 11 bases separated the two germline ends. The CDR3 runs 14 residues. CDR1 and CDR2 from the germline V gene are SGHRS and YFSETQ. The CDR3: CASSLDSFSYEQYF. CDR3 nucleotide sequence: TGCGCCAGCAGCCTAGACAGTTTCTCCTACGAGCAGTACTTC.

The chain links TRBV27 to TRBJ2-7, with TRBD2 identical over 9 bases. The CDR3 is 16 amino acids. The ends lost 2 bases at V and 0 bases at J; junction bases unmatched: 5. Germline V gene data show CDR1 as MNHEY and CDR2 as SMNVEV (reference sequence). The CDR3 DNA is TGTGCCAGCAGTTTAACTGCTAGCGGGACCTCCTACGAGCAGTACTTC. Amino acid sequence: CASSLTASGTSYEQYF.

This clonotype was found many times. This CDR3 reads CASSEPQGPYYEQYF. The CDR3 DNA sequence: TGTGCCAGCAGTGAACCTCAGGGGCCTTACTACGAGCAGTACTTC. The chain carries TRBV6-1 and TRBJ2-7, with a tentative D call TRBD1 (6 bases). The CDR3 has 15 amino acids. In germline, CDR1 is MNHNS, CDR2 SASEGT. Trimming took off 2 bases at V and 3 bases at J, with 14 bases between the two ends.